This T cell receptor beta chain comes out of a study of CD8+ T cells in alopecia areata. About the study: Treated patients received oral tofacitinib, 5 to 10 mg twice daily. Severity scores in treated patients reflected the percentage of scalp affected.

Noted treatment: oral pan-JAK inhibitor, 5-10 mg twice daily. Concerning this clone: What it binds is not known.

Whole-study results and caveats: It was observed that many expanded lesional clones persisted in scalp and blood during tofacitinib. Tofacitinib significantly brought down scalp clonality and expanded CD8+ clones among top 100.

Looked up from germline, CDR1 is SGHDN and CDR2 is FVKESK. The length of the CDR3 is 14 residues. The V end lost 4 bases, the J end lost 6 bases, and 15 bases lay between the germline ends. The sequencing template was cDNA reverse transcribed from extracted RNA. This table comes from immunoSEQ multiplex PCR, and its TCRdb copy is limited to in-frame clones, with some not included. Of approximately 200,000 clones in the sample, about three fifths were seen once. The chain employs TRBV14 and TRBJ1-2; D is unclear. The sample was CD4+ T cells sorted from blood, taken at week 24, from a patient treated with tofacitinib. This TCR was recovered from a human donor with alopecia areata. This chain's CDR3 is CASSPNRAVNGYTF. Here the CDR3 DNA reads TGTGCCAGCAGCCCCAATAGGGCCGTTAATGGCTACACCTTC.